This T cell receptor beta chain came from a study of T-cell reconstitution after alpha-beta-depleted transplantation in children (TCRdb year 2016). About the full investigation: Using TCR repertoire profiling, the study quantitatively followed how T-cell immune reconstitution unfolded in children after TCRalphabeta/CD19-depleted allogeneic hematopoietic cell transplantation.

The sample's treatment or condition, from its label and the paper: allogeneic hematopoietic cell transplantation with graft depleted of TCRalphabeta T cells and CD19 B cells. Transplant recipients were children who received TCRalphabeta/CD19-depleted allogeneic hematopoietic cell grafts. To prepare the library, PCR was applied. These reads were obtained on an Illumina HiSeq 2500. Molecular barcoding was employed in the preparation of TCR libraries, with unique molecular identifiers being used to normalize TCRbeta repertoire quantification. TCRdb redid the processing of the public reads, applying fastp at Q25 and MiXCR, and retained in-frame beta chains. When rows share a CDR3 protein, they turn into one entry using the most common DNA and genes. The sample includes 70,000 or so distinct CDR3 sequences, with 11% observed a single time. Together, the top ten hold approximately 13% of the sample. Measured from the cysteine to the phenylalanine, the CDR3 is 15 residues long. CDR3 DNA only is kept here, 45 bases in frame from base 1. The CDR1 and CDR2 encoded by the germline V gene (reference sequence) are MNHEY and SMNVEV. V is trimmed back by 4 bases and J by 4 bases, and the junction contains 8 bases that no gene match accounts for.

Broad study findings and their caveats: Over the following months the frequencies of hyperexpanded clones went down, and after one year T-cell counts and TCRbeta diversity were mostly credited to newly produced T cells. In some patients, high TCRbeta diversity at day 60 was attributed to recipient T cells and intrathymic progenitors that had survived conditioning. About two months after transplant, the apparently early recovery of alphabetaT-cell counts reportedly depended on just several hundred clones that had expanded rapidly and came from non-depleted graft cells.

This clonotype was observed many times. Its antigen is not yet known. Per-base qualities were not stored, and no clone one base away is much larger. Sequenced material: PBMCs, taken before TCRalphabeta/CD19-depleted stem cell transplant. This sequence was found in a boy younger than 18 with acute myeloid leukemia, due to receive a stem cell transplant. The rearranged chain carries TRBV27 and TRBJ2-5, with 8 middle bases fitting TRBD2. CDR3 reads: CASSSGGGLLETQYF. In nucleotides, the sequence is TGTGCCAGCAGTTCCGGCGGGGGGCTACTAGAGACCCAGTACTTC.